This T cell receptor beta chain was sequenced for a study of Tregs in tolerant kidney transplant recipients. The study's findings and limits: Biological reproducibility was not directly addressed in this study. Activated donor B cell expansion appeared to reveal the most relevant donor-specific TCRbeta repertoire. Findings come from small patient numbers and require larger validation.

In this sample, this clone turned up once. What it binds is unknown. The data were produced by immunoSEQ multiplex PCR, yet TCRdb's version contains in-frame clones alone and is incomplete. The table has about 17,000 clones, roughly four fifths seen once; the top ten hold around 2.5%. V was clipped by 5 bases and J by 3 bases; unmatched bases: 10. This CDR3 is 17 amino acids long. From germline, CDR1 is SGHTA and CDR2 FQGNSA. This clonotype was obtained from a human donor in good health. This chain links TRBV7-2 with TRBJ2-3; 11 bases map to TRBD2. The sequenced sample was Tregs from blood. The chain's CDR3 is CASSAASGGRGTDTQYF. In DNA, the CDR3 is TGTGCCAGCAGCGCCGCTAGCGGGGGGAGGGGAACAGATACGCAGTATTTT.